The 15 T cell receptor beta chains reported below all come from one sample, sequenced in a study of blood T cells in healthy people across ages. The authors ran a second PCR of 7 to 11 cycles using a sample-barcoded 5' primer and a J-beta primer mix. Via MiXCR, TCRdb re-called the 5' RACE reads, giving one row per CDR3 protein. The sample has 1,800,000 or so distinct CDR3 sequences, roughly 43% seen once. Sequenced sample: blood. The source of these receptors is a human donor in good health.

This clonotype was seen a few times. This chain links TRBV29-1 with TRBJ2-3, with D unclear. Germline values: CDR1 SQVTM, CDR2 ANQGSEA. The CDR3 length is 13 residues. The V end lost 1 base, the J end lost 2 bases, and 7 bases lay between the germline ends. CDR3 nucleotides: TGCAGCGTTGAAGGCGACAACACAGATACGCAGTATTTT. This translates into CSVEGDNTDTQYF.

This chain uses TRBV12-3 or TRBV12-4 with TRBJ1-2; a weak D match, TRBD1 (5 bases). This CDR3 has 12 residues. Between the trimmed V and J ends, which lost 7 bases and 5 bases, there was a span of 11 bases. This CDR3 is CASTPGEYGYTF. CDR3 coding DNA: TGTGCCAGCACCCCGGGGGAGTATGGCTACACCTTC.

This chain uses TRBV6-6 with TRBJ1-6, with 8 bases fitting TRBD1. The germline V gene encodes CDR1 MNHNY and CDR2 SVGAGI (reference sequence). Trimming at V came to 6 bases and at J to 10 bases, leaving 8 bases not matched to a gene. There are 14 residues in the CDR3. The CDR3 DNA follows: TGTGCCAGCAGGTCTGACAGGGGACGGTCACCCCTCCACTTT. It specifies CASRSDRGRSPLHF.

The gene calls are TRBV11-2 and TRBJ2-7; D assignment may be TRBD1 or TRBD2 (5 bases each). From germline, CDR1 is SGHAT and CDR2 FQNNGV. The CDR3 loop spans 14 amino acids. Trimming removed 6 bases at V and 3 bases at J, with 15 bases between. CDR3 region: CASRAPGRNYEQYF. CDR3 DNA sequence: TGTGCCAGCAGAGCCCCGGGACGCAACTACGAGCAGTACTTC.

Points on this clonotype: The junction departs from germline at one end; a sequencing error may be responsible. This chain links TRBV6-1 with TRBJ2-1, with D uncertain. Germline values: CDR1 MNHNS, CDR2 SASEGT. The CDR3 extends over 15 amino acids. The CDR3 region has the DNA TGTGCCAGCAGTGGGTGGGTTAGCTCCTACAATGAGCGGTTCTTC. It is translated as CASSGWVSSYNERFF.

The chain couples TRBV20-1 to TRBJ1-2, with D possibly TRBD1 on 5 matching bases. The germline V gene has CDR1 DFQATT and CDR2 SNEGSKA (reference sequence). The CDR3 loop spans 13 amino acids. Trimming took off 1 base at V and 2 bases at J, with 8 bases between the two ends. This CDR3 reads CSARAPGNYGYTF. CDR3 nucleotides: TGCAGTGCTAGAGCCCCAGGGAACTATGGCTACACCTTC.

This clonotype has more than one count but fewer than ten. J is TRBJ2-1 and V is TRBV20-1; D gene uncertain. The germline V gene has CDR1 DFQATT and CDR2 SNEGSKA (reference sequence). Trimming removed 3 bases from V and 2 bases from J, with 8 bases in between. There are 13 residues in the CDR3. CDR3 DNA sequence: TGCAGTGCTAGTTTTTCCGCCTACAATGAGCAGTTCTTC. Amino acid sequence: CSASFSAYNEQFF.

The CDR3, as DNA: TGTGCCAGCAGTGGCGACAGGGATCTTTACACCTTC. Protein: CASSGDRDLYTF. V gene TRBV6-1 combines with J gene TRBJ1-2, with TRBD1 matching 7 bases. The CDR3 loop spans 12 amino acids. Germline V lookup: CDR1 MNHNS, CDR2 SASEGT. V lost 4 bases to trimming and J lost 11 bases; unmatched junction nucleotides: 7.

V gene TRBV15 combines with J gene TRBJ1-5; perhaps TRBD1 as D (5 bases). Germline loops: CDR1 LNHNV, CDR2 YYDKDF (reference sequence). Trimming took 4 bases from V and 0 from J, leaving 7 bases between them. The CDR3 has 14 residues. The CDR3 DNA is TGTGCCACCAGCATCAGGGTTAGCAATCAGCCCCAGCATTTT. Residues: CATSIRVSNQPQHF.

The V and J genes are TRBV20-1 and TRBJ1-2; D uncertain. Germline-derived CDR1 and CDR2 are DFQATT and SNEGSKA (reference sequence). The CDR3 is 14 amino acids. The CDR3: CDPRPGALNYGYTF. CDR3 sequence (DNA): TGCGACCCGAGACCAGGAGCCCTTAACTATGGCTACACCTTC.

This clonotype was picked up a small number of times. The chain is built from TRBV6-1 and TRBJ2-4; 7 bases fit TRBD1. Germline values: CDR1 MNHNS, CDR2 SASEGT. This CDR3 is built from 13 residues. V dropped 4 bases and J dropped 9; count of bases not matched to a gene: 6. The CDR3 bases are TGTGCCAGCAGTGCCCGACAGGGAACCATTCAGTACTTC. This sequence encodes CASSARQGTIQYF.

This chain links TRBV24-1 with TRBJ2-1; 10 nucleotides align to TRBD1. This CDR3 contains 15 residues. The ends lost 5 bases at V and 7 bases at J; junction bases unmatched: 7. Germline loops: CDR1 KGHDR, CDR2 SFDVKD. The CDR3 sequence: CATSARDRGRNEQFF. Written as DNA, the CDR3 is TGTGCCACCAGTGCCCGGGACAGGGGACGGAATGAGCAGTTCTTC.

The chain is built from TRBV4-2 and TRBJ1-2; D remains unclear. Trimming left V 0 bases short and J 2 bases short, with 10 bases between. This CDR3 contains 15 residues. In germline, CDR1 is LGHNA, CDR2 YNFKEQ. The chain's CDR3 is CASSQDGVVNYGYTF. The CDR3 nucleotides are TGTGCCAGCAGCCAAGATGGAGTAGTAAACTATGGCTACACCTTC.

As concerns this clonotype: The junction does not match germline at one end; this may be a read error. The genes are TRBV27 and TRBJ2-4; 11 positions agree with TRBD1. This CDR3 contains 17 residues. CDR1 and CDR2 from the germline V gene are MNHEY and SMNVEV (reference sequence). For the CDR3, the DNA is TGTGCCAGCACTTTAGCGGGACAGGGGGGAGCCAAAAACATTCAGTACTTC. Translating gives CASTLAGQGGAKNIQYF.

This clonotype was picked up a small number of times. One end of the junction is discordant with germline, which a read error may explain. J is TRBJ1-2 and V is TRBV29-1; D is perhaps TRBD1 (5 bases). CDR3 length equals 9 residues. Germline lookup yields CDR1 SQVTM and CDR2 ANQGSEA. CDR3 nucleotide sequence: TGCAGCGTTGCGGGGGACTACTCCTTC. Translating it yields CSVAGDYSF.